The T cell receptor beta chain under discussion was sequenced for a study of identical twins. Each CDR3 protein is one row after TCRdb ran MiXCR on the 5' RACE reads. The sample shows 600,000 to 850,000 distinct CDR3 sequences, around a sixth of them seen only once. V lost 10 bases to trimming and J lost 7 bases, with 19 bases between them. The CDR3 sequence is 13 residues long. Germline V gene sequence: CDR1 SGHTA, CDR2 FQGNSA. These data are also associated with another study on T cells expressing NK-cell markers.

Sequences were obtained from PBMCs. The chain carries TRBV7-2 and TRBJ1-2, with D possibly TRBD1 on 5 matching bases. This receptor was identified in a woman under 30 in good health. CDR3 DNA: TGTGCCATTACGGACACCACTCTCGCTGGCTACACCTTC. This gives the protein CAITDTTLAGYTF.